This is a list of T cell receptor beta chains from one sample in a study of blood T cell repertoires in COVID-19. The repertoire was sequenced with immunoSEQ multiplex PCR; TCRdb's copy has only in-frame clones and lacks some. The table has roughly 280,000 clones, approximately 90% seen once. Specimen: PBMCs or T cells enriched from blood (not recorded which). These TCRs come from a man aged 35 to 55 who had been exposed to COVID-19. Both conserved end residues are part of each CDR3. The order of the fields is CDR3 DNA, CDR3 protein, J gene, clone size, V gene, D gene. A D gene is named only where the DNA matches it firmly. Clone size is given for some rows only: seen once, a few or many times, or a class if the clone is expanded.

TGTGCCAGCAGTCGAGGGGGCTATTATGGCTACACCTTC	CASSRGGYYGYTF	TRBJ1-2	.	TRBV6-5	TRBD1
TGTGCCAGCAGGGGGCAGGGGGCAATTGGCACCGGGGAGCTGTTTTTT	CASRGQGAIGTGELFF	TRBJ2-2	.	TRBV4-2	TRBD1
TGTGCCAGCAGTTTATTGGGGACAACTGAAAAACTGTTTTTT	CASSLLGTTEKLFF	TRBJ1-4	few	TRBV28	.
TGTGCCAGCAGCTCGGGGTCCCAGGAAGCTTTCTTT	CASSSGSQEAFF	TRBJ1-1	.	TRBV11-2	.
TGTGCCAGCAGCTTAGCAGCGGAAGCGCAGTTCTTC	CASSLAAEAQFF	TRBJ2-1	few	TRBV7-9	.
TGTGCCAGCAGCTTATTAACAGGGCGGCTGACCTCAGATACGCAGTATTTT	CASSLLTGRLTSDTQYF	TRBJ2-3	.	TRBV5-4	.
TGTGCCAGCGGGGGAAGGGATCCCGGGACTCTGTCCTACGAGCAGTACTTC	CASGGRDPGTLSYEQYF	TRBJ2-7	.	TRBV27	.
TGTGCCAGCAGCTTCGCAGGGAATCAGCCCCAGCATTTT	CASSFAGNQPQHF	TRBJ1-5	.	TRBV7-8	.
TGCGCCAGCAGCCAAGTTAGTGGACTCCAATACGAGCAGTACTTC	CASSQVSGLQYEQYF	TRBJ2-7	.	TRBV4-1	.
TGTGCTAGTGGTTACTCAGGCTCCTACGAGCAGTACTTC	CASGYSGSYEQYF	TRBJ2-7	.	TRBV12-5	.
TGTGCCAGCAGTTTCTCGGGACAGGGGATTAACTATGGCTACACCTTC	CASSFSGQGINYGYTF	TRBJ1-2	.	TRBV28	TRBD1
TGTGCCAGCAGTGAGCCTAGATACGGAAGTGGCTACACCTTC	CASSEPRYGSGYTF	TRBJ1-2	.	TRBV2	.
TGCGCCAGCAGCTTGGGTACTTTCGGGGATGGCTACACCTTC	CASSLGTFGDGYTF	TRBJ1-2	.	TRBV5-1	.
TGCGCCAGCAGCCAAGACAGGGGTAACAATCAGCCCCAGCATTTT	CASSQDRGNNQPQHF	TRBJ1-5	.	TRBV4-1	.
TGCGCCAGCAGCTTGGTGACAGGGGAGGAAAAACTGTTTTTT	CASSLVTGEEKLFF	TRBJ1-4	.	TRBV5-1	TRBD1
TGTGCCAGTAGTATGGGACAGCAGACTTTCTTT	CASSMGQQTFF	TRBJ1-1	.	TRBV19	TRBD1
TGTGCCAGCAGTTCCGGACAGGGGAAGGATGGCTACACCTTC	CASSSGQGKDGYTF	TRBJ1-2	.	TRBV28	TRBD1
TGTGCCAGCAGTTTCGGGACAGTCATGAACACTGAAGCTTTCTTT	CASSFGTVMNTEAFF	TRBJ1-1	.	TRBV27	TRBD1
TGTGCCAGTAGTATCTCTGCAACTAATGAAAAACTGTTTTTT	CASSISATNEKLFF	TRBJ1-4	.	TRBV19	.
TGTGCCAGCAGTTACGGAGACTACAGCGGCGTAGATACGCAGTATTTT	CASSYGDYSGVDTQYF	TRBJ2-3	.	TRBV6-2/TRBV6-3	.
TGTGCCAGCACCCTTGTTCTGACAGTTTCTAATTCACCCCTCCACTTT	CASTLVLTVSNSPLHF	TRBJ1-6	.	TRBV28	.
TGTGCCAGCAGCTTCCAGATGAACACTGAAGCTTTCTTT	CASSFQMNTEAFF	TRBJ1-1	.	TRBV7-9	.
TGTGCCAGCAGCCTTAGCGGAACCGTTGGCAATGAGCAGTTCTTC	CASSLSGTVGNEQFF	TRBJ2-1	.	TRBV27	.
TGCAGCGTTGATCGGGGGGTCGTTGGCTACACCTTC	CSVDRGVVGYTF	TRBJ1-2	.	TRBV29-1	.
TGTGCCAGCAGTCGACCGGGACAGGGAACCTACGAGCAGTACTTC	CASSRPGQGTYEQYF	TRBJ2-7	.	TRBV28	TRBD1
TGTGCCACCAGCAGAAATCCAGGGTCTGGGGCCAACGTCCTGACTTTC	CATSRNPGSGANVLTF	TRBJ2-6	.	TRBV15	.
TGTGCCAGCAGCTTTGGGACAGGTGCAAACATTCAGTACTTC	CASSFGTGANIQYF	TRBJ2-4	.	TRBV5-6	TRBD1
TGTGCCAGCAGCTCCCCAGCGGGAGGTCAGACAGATACGCAGTATTTT	CASSSPAGGQTDTQYF	TRBJ2-3	.	TRBV9	TRBD2
TGCGCCAGCAGCTTGGGCAGGGGCAAATACAATGAGCAGTTCTTC	CASSLGRGKYNEQFF	TRBJ2-1	.	TRBV5-1	.
TGTGCCTCTAACCAGGGACAGGGCACTAACTATGGCTACACCTTC	CASNQGQGTNYGYTF	TRBJ1-2	.	TRBV21-1	.
TGCGCCAGCAGCTTGGGACAGGGGGTAGGGAACACTGAAGCTTTCTTT	CASSLGQGVGNTEAFF	TRBJ1-1	.	TRBV5-1	TRBD1
TGTGCCAGCGGAGCGAGGGCCGATTCCTACGAGCAGTACTTC	CASGARADSYEQYF	TRBJ2-7	.	TRBV6-5	.
TGTGCCAGCAGTAATATGAACACTGAAGCTTTCTTT	CASSNMNTEAFF	TRBJ1-1	.	TRBV28	.
TGTGCCAGCAGCGCGGAAAGAAGGGGAAATGAGCAGTTCTTC	CASSAERRGNEQFF	TRBJ2-1	.	TRBV7-8	.
TGTGCCAGCAGCTTCGGTACAGGGGGCATGAACGAGCAGTACTTC	CASSFGTGGMNEQYF	TRBJ2-7	few	TRBV11-2	TRBD1
TGCGCCAGCAGCCTGATGGACAGGGCTGGGGCCAACGTCCTGACTTTC	CASSLMDRAGANVLTF	TRBJ2-6	.	TRBV5-1	TRBD1
TGCGCCAGCAGCCCACTACCCTCCGGGACTACGGGTGAGTACGAGCAGTACTTC	CASSPLPSGTTGEYEQYF	TRBJ2-7	.	TRBV4-1	TRBD2
TGTGCCGCAATGAAAGGGGTTGCACAGCCCCAGCATTTT	CAAMKGVAQPQHF	TRBJ1-5	.	TRBV28	.
TGTGCCAGCAGTTTCCAACTAGCTCTTCTTACCTACGAGCAGTACTTC	CASSFQLALLTYEQYF	TRBJ2-7	.	TRBV28	.
TGTGCCACCAGTGAGAGCGGGCCTCCCTACGAGCAGTACTTC	CATSESGPPYEQYF	TRBJ2-7	.	TRBV24-1	.
TGTGCCACCAGCAGAGGCACAGGGGGCAACACTGAAGCTTTCTTT	CATSRGTGGNTEAFF	TRBJ1-1	.	TRBV15	TRBD1
TGCAGTGCCTTCCCGAGGCGGGAGCAGTTCTTC	CSAFPRREQFF	TRBJ2-1	once	TRBV20-1	.
TGTGCCAGCAGCGAACTAGCGGGAGTAAGGGGGGAGCTGTTTTTT	CASSELAGVRGELFF	TRBJ2-2	.	TRBV7-9	TRBD2
TGCGCCAGCAGCCGACGTGCGGCCGAGGAAGAGACCCAGTACTTC	CASSRRAAEEETQYF	TRBJ2-5	.	TRBV5-1	.
TGTGCCAGCAGTCCCCCGCGGGCGGGAGCGTACGAGCAGTACTTC	CASSPPRAGAYEQYF	TRBJ2-7	.	TRBV28	TRBD2
TGTGCCAGTAGTATCGCGGGGGTAAACGAGCAGTACTTC	CASSIAGVNEQYF	TRBJ2-7	once	TRBV19	TRBD2